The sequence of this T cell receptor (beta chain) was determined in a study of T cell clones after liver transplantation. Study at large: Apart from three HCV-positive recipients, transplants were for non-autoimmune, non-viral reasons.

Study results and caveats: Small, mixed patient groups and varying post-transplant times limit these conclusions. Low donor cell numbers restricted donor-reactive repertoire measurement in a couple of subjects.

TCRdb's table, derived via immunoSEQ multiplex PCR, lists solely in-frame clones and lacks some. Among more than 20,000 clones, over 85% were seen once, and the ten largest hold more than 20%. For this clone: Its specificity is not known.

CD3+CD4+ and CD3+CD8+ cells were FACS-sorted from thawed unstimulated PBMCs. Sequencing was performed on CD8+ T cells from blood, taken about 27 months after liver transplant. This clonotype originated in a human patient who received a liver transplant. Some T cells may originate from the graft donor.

The CDR3 DNA reads as TGCAGCGTTGAAGCGGGGGGTTACAATGAGCAGTTCTTC. Protein: CSVEAGGYNEQFF. The chain carries TRBV29-1 and TRBJ2-1, with 7 bases matching TRBD2. Trimming at V came to 1 base and at J to 4 bases, leaving 1 base not matched to a gene. Germline V CDR1 and CDR2: SQVTM, ANQGSEA. This CDR3 region has 13 residues.